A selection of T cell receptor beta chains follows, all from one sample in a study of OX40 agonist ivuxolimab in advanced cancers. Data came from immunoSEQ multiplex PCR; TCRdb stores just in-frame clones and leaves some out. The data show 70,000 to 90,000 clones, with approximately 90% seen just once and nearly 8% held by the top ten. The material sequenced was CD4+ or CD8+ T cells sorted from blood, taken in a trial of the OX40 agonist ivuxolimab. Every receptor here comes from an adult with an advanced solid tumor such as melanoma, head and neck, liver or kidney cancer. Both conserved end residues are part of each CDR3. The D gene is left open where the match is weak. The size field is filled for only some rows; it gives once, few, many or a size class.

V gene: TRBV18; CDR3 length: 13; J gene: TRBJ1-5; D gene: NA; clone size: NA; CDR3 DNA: TGTGCCAGCAAAGGGAGTGGGAATCAGCCCCAGCATTTT; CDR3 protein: CASKGSGNQPQHF
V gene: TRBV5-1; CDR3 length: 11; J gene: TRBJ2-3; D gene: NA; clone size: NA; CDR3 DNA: TGCGCCAGCAGCTCGGGGGATACGCAGTATTTT; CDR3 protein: CASSSGDTQYF
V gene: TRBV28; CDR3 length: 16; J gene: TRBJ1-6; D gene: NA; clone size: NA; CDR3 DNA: TGTGCCAGCAGTTACAGTGGCCGAACCGGTGGGTCACCCCTCCACTTT; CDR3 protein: CASSYSGRTGGSPLHF
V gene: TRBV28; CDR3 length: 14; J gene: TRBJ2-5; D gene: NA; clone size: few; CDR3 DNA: TGTGCCAGCAGTCCTGGACTCCTCCAAGAGACCCAGTACTTC; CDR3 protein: CASSPGLLQETQYF
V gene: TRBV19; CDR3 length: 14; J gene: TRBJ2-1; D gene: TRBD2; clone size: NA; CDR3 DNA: TGTGCCAGTAGTGGACTAGCGGGAGGGGGTGAGCAGTTCTTC; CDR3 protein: CASSGLAGGGEQFF
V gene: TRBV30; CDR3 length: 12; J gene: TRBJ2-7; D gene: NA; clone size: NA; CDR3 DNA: TGTGCCTGGAGGATTAAGGGAAGCGAGCAGTACTTC; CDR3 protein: CAWRIKGSEQYF
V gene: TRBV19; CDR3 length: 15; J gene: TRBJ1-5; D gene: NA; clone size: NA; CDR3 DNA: TGTGCCAGTAGTATGAGTAGGTTATACCTTATGCCCCAGCATTTT; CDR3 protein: CASSMSRLYLMPQHF
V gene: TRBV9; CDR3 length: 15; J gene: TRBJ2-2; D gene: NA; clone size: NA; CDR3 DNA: TGTGCCAGCAGCGACCAGCCTAGGGAGTCCGGGGAGCTGTTTTTT; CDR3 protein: CASSDQPRESGELFF
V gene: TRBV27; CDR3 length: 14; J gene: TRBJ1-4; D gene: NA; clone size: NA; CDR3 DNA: TGTGCCAGCAGTTTAATGGGGGTCGGGGAAAAACTGTTTTTT; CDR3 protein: CASSLMGVGEKLFF
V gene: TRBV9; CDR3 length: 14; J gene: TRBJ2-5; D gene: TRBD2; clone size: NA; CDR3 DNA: TGTGCCAGCAACGTACTAGCGGATCAAGAGACCCAGTACTTC; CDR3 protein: CASNVLADQETQYF
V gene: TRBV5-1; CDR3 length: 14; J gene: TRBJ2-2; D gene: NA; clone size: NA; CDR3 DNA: TGCGCCAGCAGCTCCGCCGTAGGTCCCGGGGAGCTGTTTTTT; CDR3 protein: CASSSAVGPGELFF
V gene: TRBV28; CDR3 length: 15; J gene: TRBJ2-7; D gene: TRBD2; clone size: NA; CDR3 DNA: TGTGCCAGCAGTTCCCCGGGGGGACGTGCCTACGAGCAGTACTTC; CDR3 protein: CASSSPGGRAYEQYF
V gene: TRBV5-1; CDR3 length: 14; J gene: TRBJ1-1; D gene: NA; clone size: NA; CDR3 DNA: TGCGCCAGCAGCAGGGGTGGGTTGGACACTGAAGCTTTCTTT; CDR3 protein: CASSRGGLDTEAFF
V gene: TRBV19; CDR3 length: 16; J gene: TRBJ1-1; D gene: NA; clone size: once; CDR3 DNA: TGTGCCAGTAGTCGACAGAGCTCCCTGGGGTACACTGAAGCTTTCTTT; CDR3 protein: CASSRQSSLGYTEAFF
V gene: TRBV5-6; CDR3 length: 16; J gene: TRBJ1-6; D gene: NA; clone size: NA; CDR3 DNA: TGTGCCAGCAGCTTGGGGTCCGGACAGCATAATTCACCCCTCCACTTT; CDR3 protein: CASSLGSGQHNSPLHF
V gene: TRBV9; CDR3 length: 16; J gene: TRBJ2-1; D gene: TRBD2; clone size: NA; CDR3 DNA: TGTGCCAGCAGCGTAGGATGGCGGGGGGACTACAATGAGCAGTTCTTC; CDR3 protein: CASSVGWRGDYNEQFF
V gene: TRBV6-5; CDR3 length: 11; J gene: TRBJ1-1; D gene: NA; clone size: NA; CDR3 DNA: TGTGCCAGCAAGGCCGCCCTTGAAGCTTTCTTT; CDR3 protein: CASKAALEAFF
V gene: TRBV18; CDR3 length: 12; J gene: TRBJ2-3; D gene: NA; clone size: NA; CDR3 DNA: TGTGCCAGCTCACCCTACACAGATACGCAGTATTTT; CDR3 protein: CASSPYTDTQYF
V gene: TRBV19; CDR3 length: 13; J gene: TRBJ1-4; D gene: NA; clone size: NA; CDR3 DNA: TGTGCCGTCTCCGGGATCCCGAGGGAAAAACTGTTTTTT; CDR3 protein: CAVSGIPREKLFF
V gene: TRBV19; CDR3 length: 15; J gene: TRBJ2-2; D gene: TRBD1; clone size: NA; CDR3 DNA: TGTGCCAGTAGTATAATGGGGACAGCGACCGGGGAGCTGTTTTTT; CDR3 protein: CASSIMGTATGELFF
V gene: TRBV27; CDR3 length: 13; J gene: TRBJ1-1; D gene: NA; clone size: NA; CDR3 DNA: TGTGCCAGCAGTTTACGGGGTACTGCTGAAGCTTTCTTT; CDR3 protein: CASSLRGTAEAFF
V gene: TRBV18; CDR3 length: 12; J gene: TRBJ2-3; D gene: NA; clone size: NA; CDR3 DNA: TGTGCCAGCTCACCACTCGTAGATACGCAGTATTTT; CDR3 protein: CASSPLVDTQYF
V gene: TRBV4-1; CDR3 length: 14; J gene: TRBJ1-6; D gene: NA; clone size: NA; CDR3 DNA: TGCGCCAGCAGTCCCGACGGGGGCAATTCACCCCTCCACTTT; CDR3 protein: CASSPDGGNSPLHF
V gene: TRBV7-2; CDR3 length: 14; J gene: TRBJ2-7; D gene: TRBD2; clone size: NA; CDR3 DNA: TGTGCCAGCAGCTTAGTCGCTAGCGGCTACGAGCAGTACTTC; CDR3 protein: CASSLVASGYEQYF
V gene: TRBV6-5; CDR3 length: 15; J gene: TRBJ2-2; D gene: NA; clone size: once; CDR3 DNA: TGTGCCAGCAATCTACCGGGCCGGAACACCGGGGAGCTGTTTTTT; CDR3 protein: CASNLPGRNTGELFF
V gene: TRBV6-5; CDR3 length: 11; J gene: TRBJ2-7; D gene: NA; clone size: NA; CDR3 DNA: TGTGCCAGCAGGGAGGGCCACGAGCAGTACTTC; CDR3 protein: CASREGHEQYF
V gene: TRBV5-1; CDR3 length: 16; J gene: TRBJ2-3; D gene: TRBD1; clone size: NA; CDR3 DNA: TGCGCCAGCAGCTTACGGGACAGGGAGGGCACAGATACGCAGTATTTT; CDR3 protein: CASSLRDREGTDTQYF
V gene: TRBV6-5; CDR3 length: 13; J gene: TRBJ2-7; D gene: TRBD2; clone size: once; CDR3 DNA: TGTGCCAGCAGCCTAGCGGGACACTACGAGCAGTACTTC; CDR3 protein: CASSLAGHYEQYF
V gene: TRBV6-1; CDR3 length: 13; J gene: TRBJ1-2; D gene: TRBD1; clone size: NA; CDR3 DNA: TGTGCCAGCAGCAGGACAGGACGAGATGGCTACACCTTC; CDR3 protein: CASSRTGRDGYTF
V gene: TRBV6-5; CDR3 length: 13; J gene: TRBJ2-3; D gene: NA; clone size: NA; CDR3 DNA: TGTGCCAGCAGTTACCGGATTGCAGATACGCAGTATTTT; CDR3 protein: CASSYRIADTQYF
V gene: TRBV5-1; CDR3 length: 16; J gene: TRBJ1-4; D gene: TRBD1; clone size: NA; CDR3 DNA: TGCGCCAGCAGCGCCATGACAGGGCGGTTGGTTGAAAAACTGTTTTTT; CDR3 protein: CASSAMTGRLVEKLFF
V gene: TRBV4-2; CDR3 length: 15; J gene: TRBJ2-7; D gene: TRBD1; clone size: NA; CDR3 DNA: TGTGCCAGCAGCTTGGTGGCAGGGGGACACTACGAGCAGTACTTC; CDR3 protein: CASSLVAGGHYEQYF
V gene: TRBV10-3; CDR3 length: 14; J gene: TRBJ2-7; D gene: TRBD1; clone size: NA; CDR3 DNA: TGTGCCATCTCGGTCGGGACAGGGGCCTACGAGCAGTACTTC; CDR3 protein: CAISVGTGAYEQYF
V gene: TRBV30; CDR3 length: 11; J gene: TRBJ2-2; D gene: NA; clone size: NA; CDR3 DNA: TGTGCCTGGTCCAACACCGGGGAGCTGTTTTTT; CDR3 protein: CAWSNTGELFF
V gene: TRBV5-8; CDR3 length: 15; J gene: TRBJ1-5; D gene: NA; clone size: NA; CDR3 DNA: TGTGCCAGCAGCTTGGAGAGGGCGGGCAATCAGCCCCAGCATTTT; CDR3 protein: CASSLERAGNQPQHF
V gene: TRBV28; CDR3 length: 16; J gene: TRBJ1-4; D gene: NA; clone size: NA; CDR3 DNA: TGTGCCAGCACCCCGACAGCGGGACCCGGGCGTGAAAAACTGTTTTTT; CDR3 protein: CASTPTAGPGREKLFF
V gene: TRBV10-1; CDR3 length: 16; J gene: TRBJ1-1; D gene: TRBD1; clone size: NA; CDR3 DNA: TGCGCCAGCAGCAAGTTTCGACAGGGGAGGAACACTGAAGCTTTCTTT; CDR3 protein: CASSKFRQGRNTEAFF
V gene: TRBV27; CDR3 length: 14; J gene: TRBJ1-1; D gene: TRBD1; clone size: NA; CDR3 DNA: TGTGCCAGCAAATACGCCGGGGGACAGTTTGAAGCTTTCTTT; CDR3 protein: CASKYAGGQFEAFF
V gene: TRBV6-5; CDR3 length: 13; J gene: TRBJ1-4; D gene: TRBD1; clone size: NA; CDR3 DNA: TGTGCCAGCAGTTGGGACAGGGAGGAAAAACTGTTTTTT; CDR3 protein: CASSWDREEKLFF